The 22 T cell receptor beta chains below were found in one sample sequenced in a study of identical twins. MiXCR, applied by TCRdb to the 5' RACE reads, yields one record per CDR3 protein. The data contain 1.5 million to 2 million distinct CDR3 sequences, roughly a third of them singletons. Source material: cord blood. The receptors shown here come from a newborn girl in good health.

With respect to this clonotype: This may be a read error: a much more frequent sequence differs by one nucleotide. The CDR3, as DNA: TGCAGTGCTAGAGTGCACGGTAGCTCCTACAATGAGCAGTTCTTC. This gives the protein CSARVHGSSYNEQFF. The chain is built from TRBV20-1 and TRBJ2-1, with D hard to call. The V and J ends lost 1 base and 0 bases respectively, with 10 bases between them. Germline V gene lookup returns CDR1 DFQATT and CDR2 SNEGSKA (reference sequence). This CDR3 spans 15 amino acids.

The table lists this clonotype with a few counts. The chain joins TRBV7-2 to TRBJ1-5, with D possibly TRBD1 on 6 matching bases. The V gene's germline CDR1 is SGHTA and CDR2 FQGNSA. The CDR3 is made up of 15 amino acids. Trimming took 2 bases from V and 4 from J, leaving 12 bases between them. For the CDR3, the DNA is TGTGCCAGCAGCTTAAGCGGGGGCCGGAATCAGCCCCAGCATTTT. Protein: CASSLSGGRNQPQHF.

This clonotype was counted only a few times. A much larger clone sits a single nucleotide away, making a read error possible. The rearrangement uses TRBV29-1 and TRBJ2-1; 14 bases fit TRBD2. The CDR3 runs 16 residues. After removal of 5 bases from V and 10 bases from J, the junction contained 13 bases not matched to a gene. CDR1 and CDR2 from the germline V gene are SQVTM and ANQGSEA. The CDR3 region has the DNA TGCAGCGTTCTCGGACTAGCGGGAGGAACCTCTTACGAGCAGTTCTTC. It translates to CSVLGLAGGTSYEQFF.

The rearrangement links TRBV30 to TRBJ1-1; no firm D call. Germline V gives CDR1 GTSNPN, CDR2 SVGIG (reference sequence). The CDR3 consists of 13 residues. V lost 0 bases, J lost 5 bases, and 10 bases lay in between. The DNA of the CDR3 is TGTGCCTGGAGTGTAGGGTCGAGGACTGAAGCTTTCTTT. Translating it yields CAWSVGSRTEAFF.

V usage is TRBV12-3 or TRBV12-4 and J usage is TRBJ1-5; a possible D gene is TRBD1 (6 bases). Trimming shortened V by 7 bases and J by 6 bases, and 16 bases separated the two germline ends. The CDR3 extends over 14 amino acids. CDR3 sequence (DNA): TGTGCCAGCACCACAGGGTCCGGCATTCAGCCCCAGCATTTT. This translates into CASTTGSGIQPQHF.

This clonotype was detected a few times. This rearrangement joins TRBV6-5 to TRBJ2-1; unclear D gene. CDR3 length: 18 amino acids. CDR1 is MNHEY, CDR2 SVGAGI, per germline. Between the trimmed V and J ends, which lost 3 bases and 0 bases, there was a span of 18 bases. Written as DNA, the CDR3 is TGTGCCAGCAGTTATGGCCCCTCTTTGGCGGTCTCCTACAATGAGCAGTTCTTC. Its translation is CASSYGPSLAVSYNEQFF.

The chain uses TRBV4-1 and TRBJ1-4; D might be TRBD1 (5 bases). Germline values: CDR1 MGHRA, CDR2 YSYEKL. The V end lost 6 bases, the J end lost 2 bases, and 13 bases lay between the germline ends. The CDR3 sequence is 15 residues long. CDR3 sequence: CASREPGRTNEKLFF. The DNA for the CDR3 is TGCGCCAGCAGAGAACCGGGACGGACTAATGAAAAACTGTTTTTT.

This clonotype occurred a few times. The genes are TRBV6-5 and TRBJ2-7; perhaps TRBD1 as D (6 bases). This CDR3 has 14 amino acids. Germline lookup yields CDR1 MNHEY and CDR2 SVGAGI. Trimming removed 5 bases from V and 2 bases from J, with 13 bases in between. The CDR3 loop is CASSLTGNPYEQYF. Written as DNA, the CDR3 is TGTGCCAGCAGTCTCACAGGGAACCCCTACGAGCAGTACTTC.

This clonotype was found a few times. The chain carries TRBV5-1 and TRBJ1-2; D call uncertain. The CDR3 covers 15 residues. The V gene lost 2 bases and the J gene lost 0 bases, with 11 bases spanning the gap. CDR1 SGHRS and CDR2 YFSETQ come from the germline V gene. CDR3 amino acids: CASSFHHTTNYGYTF. DNA for the CDR3: TGCGCCAGCAGCTTCCATCATACCACTAACTATGGCTACACCTTC.

This clonotype occurred a few times. The V gene is TRBV6-6, the J gene TRBJ1-4, with D hard to call. This CDR3 spans 15 amino acids. Germline CDR1 is MNHNY and CDR2 is SVGAGI (reference sequence). Trimming took off 6 bases at V and 4 bases at J, with 15 bases between the two ends. Here the CDR3 DNA reads TGTGCCAGCAGCACTTCGGTTAGGGTTAATGAAAAACTGTTTTTT. This translates into CASSTSVRVNEKLFF.

This clonotype came up a few times. CDR3 DNA sequence: TGTGCCAGCAGTTTAAGCCTAGAACGCGGTGAGCAGTTCTTC. Translated: CASSLSLERGEQFF. J is TRBJ2-1 and V is TRBV28, with D unresolved. V was shortened by 2 bases and J by 9 bases, with 14 bases between the two germline ends. Looked up from germline, CDR1 is MDHEN and CDR2 is SYDVKM. CDR3 length: 14 amino acids. Together with reference TRBV28 and TRBJ2-1, the CDR3 gives the full variable domain: DVKVTQSSRYLVKRTGEKVFLECVQDMDHENMFWYRQDPGLGLRLIYFSYDVKMKEKGDIPEGYSVSREKKERFSLILESASTNQTSMYLCASSLSLERGEQFFGPGTRLTVL.

This clonotype was seen once. The chain employs TRBV5-1 and TRBJ2-5; D is perhaps TRBD1 or TRBD2 (5 bases each). V shed 1 base and J shed 11 bases, with 21 bases lying between them. This CDR3 is 15 amino acids long. The germline gives CDR1 SGHRS, CDR2 YFSETQ. The DNA for the CDR3 is TGCGCCAGCAGCTTGATAGGGACGTCTACAAATGAGCAGTACTTC. Translating gives CASSLIGTSTNEQYF.

This rearrangement joins TRBV6-1 to TRBJ2-2, with 7 bases matching TRBD2. The CDR3 has 17 amino acids. The germline V gene has CDR1 MNHNS and CDR2 SASEGT. V shed 7 bases, J shed 2 bases, and the junction held 13 bases outside the gene matches. The CDR3 nucleotides are TGTGCCAGCACCGGGGACGGGGTAGCGGGTAACACCGGGGAGCTGTTTTTT. Residues: CASTGDGVAGNTGELFF.

The V call is TRBV27, the J call TRBJ2-4, with 9 positions matching TRBD2. The closer fit of TRBJ2-5 to the DNA end suggests the J call may be wrong. This CDR3 is 14 amino acids long. Germline V gene lookup returns CDR1 MNHEY and CDR2 SMNVEV (reference sequence). As DNA, the CDR3 is TGTGCCATCTCTAGCGGGATACGGTCGGAGACCCAGTACTTC. Amino acids: CAISSGIRSETQYF.

Comments on this clonotype: A much larger clone differs by one base, so this may be a read error. The rearrangement links TRBV28 to TRBJ2-7; TRBD1 agrees at 8 bases. V shed 3 bases, J shed 2 bases, and the junction held 6 bases outside the gene matches. Germline lookup yields CDR1 MDHEN and CDR2 SYDVKM. The CDR3 length is 15 residues. CDR3 protein: CASSLWTGLPYEQYF. In DNA, the CDR3 is TGTGCCAGCAGTTTGTGGACAGGGTTGCCCTACGAGCAGTACTTC.

As regards this clonotype: A much larger clone lies a single base off, so this may be a read error. The chain carries TRBV29-1 and TRBJ2-7, with D possibly being TRBD1 (6 bases). CDR1 is SQVTM, CDR2 ANQGSEA, per germline. This CDR3 has 13 residues. The CDR3 region is CGGLTGTSYEQYF. CDR3 DNA sequence: TGCGGCGGTCTCACCGGGACAAGCTACGAGCAGTACTTC.

This clonotype was seen ten or more times. The chain links TRBV12-3 or TRBV12-4 to TRBJ2-1; D remains unclear. V was trimmed by 8 bases and J by 6 bases, leaving 14 bases between them. The CDR3 has 13 amino acids. The CDR3 DNA reads TGTGCCAGCGGCGTGGGAAGAGGCAATGAGCAGTTCTTC. Its protein product is CASGVGRGNEQFF.

This clonotype was seen ten or more times. The rearrangement links TRBV24-1 to TRBJ2-3, with D possibly TRBD1 on 5 matching bases. The CDR3 loop spans 14 amino acids. The V end lost 0 bases, the J end lost 2 bases, and 5 bases lay between the germline ends. Germline V gene sequence: CDR1 KGHDR, CDR2 SFDVKD. The CDR3 loop is CATSDLGHTDTQYF. DNA of the CDR3: TGTGCCACCAGTGATTTGGGACACACAGATACGCAGTATTTT.

This chain links TRBV5-1 with TRBJ2-3; D gene ambiguous. The CDR3 runs 14 residues. Germline-derived CDR1 and CDR2 are SGHRS and YFSETQ. The V and J ends lost 5 bases and 4 bases respectively, with 14 bases between them. DNA of the CDR3: TGCGCCAGCAGATCTCCTTCCCGGGCAGATACGCAGTATTTT. It codes for CASRSPSRADTQYF.

As regards this clonotype: The junction departs from germline at one end; a sequencing error may be responsible. This chain connects TRBV5-1 to TRBJ2-7; D unclear. CDR1 and CDR2 from the germline V gene are SGHRS and YFSETQ. The CDR3 has 16 residues. The CDR3 reads CASSLRARPSQETQCF. CDR3 bases: TGCGCCAGCAGCTTGCGGGCACGACCATCCCAAGAGACCCAGTGCTTC. The variable domain in full, completed from reference TRBV5-1 and TRBJ2-7, reads KAGVTQTPRYLIKTRGQQVTLSCSPISGHRSVSWYQQTPGQGLQFLFEYFSETQRNKGNFPGRFSGRQFSNSRSEMNVSTLELGDSALYLCASSLRARPSQETQCFGPGTRLTVT.

The chain carries TRBV5-1 and TRBJ1-2; D is ambiguous. V lost 0 bases and J 4 bases, leaving 19 bases between the germline ends. The CDR3 is 17 residues long. Germline CDR1 SGHRS, CDR2 YFSETQ. CDR3 region: CASSLVPSEPSFYGYTF. The CDR3, as DNA: TGCGCCAGCAGCTTGGTGCCTTCTGAGCCAAGCTTCTATGGCTACACCTTC.

The rearrangement links TRBV3-1 to TRBJ2-4; 8 nucleotides line up with TRBD2. With the DNA end fitting TRBJ2-7 better, the J assignment may be wrong. This CDR3 is 15 amino acids long. The germline V gene has CDR1 LGHDT and CDR2 YNNKEL (reference sequence). CDR3 bases: TGTGCCAGCAGCCAAGGGGGGACTAGAGCTTACGAGCAGTACTTC. This translates into CASSQGGTRAYEQYF.